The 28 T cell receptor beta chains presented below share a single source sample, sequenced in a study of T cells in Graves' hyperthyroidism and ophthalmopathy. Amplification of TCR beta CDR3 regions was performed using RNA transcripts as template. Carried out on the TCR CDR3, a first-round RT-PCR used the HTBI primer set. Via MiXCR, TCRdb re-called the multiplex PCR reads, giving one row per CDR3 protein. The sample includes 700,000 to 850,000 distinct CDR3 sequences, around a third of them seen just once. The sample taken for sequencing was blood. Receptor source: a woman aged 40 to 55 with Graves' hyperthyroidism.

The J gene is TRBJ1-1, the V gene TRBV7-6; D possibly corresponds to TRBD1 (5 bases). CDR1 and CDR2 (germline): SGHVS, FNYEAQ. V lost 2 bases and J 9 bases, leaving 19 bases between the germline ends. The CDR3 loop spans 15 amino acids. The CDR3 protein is CASSLYRGGDAKAFF. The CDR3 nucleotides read TGTGCCAGCAGCTTATATCGGGGCGGGGACGCTAAAGCTTTCTTT.

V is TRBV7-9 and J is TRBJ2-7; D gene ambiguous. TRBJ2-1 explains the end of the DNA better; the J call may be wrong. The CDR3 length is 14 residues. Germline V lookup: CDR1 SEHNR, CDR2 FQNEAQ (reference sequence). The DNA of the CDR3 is TGTGCCAGCAGCCCCTCTGAACGTAACAATGAGCAGTTCTTC. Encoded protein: CASSPSERNNEQFF.

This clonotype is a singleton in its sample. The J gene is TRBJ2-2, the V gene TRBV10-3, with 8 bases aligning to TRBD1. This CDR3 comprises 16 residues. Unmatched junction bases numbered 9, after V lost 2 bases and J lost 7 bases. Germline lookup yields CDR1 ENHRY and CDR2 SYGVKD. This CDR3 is CAISETQVDRDGELFF. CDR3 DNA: TGTGCCATCAGTGAGACCCAGGTGGACAGGGACGGGGAGCTGTTTTTT.

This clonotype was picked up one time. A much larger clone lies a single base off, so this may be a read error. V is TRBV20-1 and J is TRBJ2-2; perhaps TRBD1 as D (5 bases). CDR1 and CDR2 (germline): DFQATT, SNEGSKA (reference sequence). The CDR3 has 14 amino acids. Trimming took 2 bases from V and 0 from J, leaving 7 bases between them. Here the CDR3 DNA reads TGCAGTGCTAGACGGACAACGAACACCGGGGAGCTGTTTTTT. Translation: CSARRTTNTGELFF.

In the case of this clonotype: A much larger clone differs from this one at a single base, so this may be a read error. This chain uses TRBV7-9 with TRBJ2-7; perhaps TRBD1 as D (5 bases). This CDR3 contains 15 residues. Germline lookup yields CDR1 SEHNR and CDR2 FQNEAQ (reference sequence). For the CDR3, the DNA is TGTGCCAGCAGCACAGACAGCAAAGCTTCCTACGAGCAGTGCTTC. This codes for CASSTDSKASYEQCF.

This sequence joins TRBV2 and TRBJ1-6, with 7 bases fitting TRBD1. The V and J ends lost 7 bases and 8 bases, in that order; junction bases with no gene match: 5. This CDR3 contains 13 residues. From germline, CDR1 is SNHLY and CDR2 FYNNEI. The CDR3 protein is CASKVTGDSPLHF. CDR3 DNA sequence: TGTGCCAGCAAGGTTACAGGGGATTCACCCCTCCACTTT.

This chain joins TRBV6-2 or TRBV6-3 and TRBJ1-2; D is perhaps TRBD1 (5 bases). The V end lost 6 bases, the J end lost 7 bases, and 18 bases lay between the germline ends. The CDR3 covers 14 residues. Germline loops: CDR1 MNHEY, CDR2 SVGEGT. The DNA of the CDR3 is TGTGCCAGCAGGCGCAGGGAGGAGGGGAGTGGCTACACCTTC. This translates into CASRRREEGSGYTF.

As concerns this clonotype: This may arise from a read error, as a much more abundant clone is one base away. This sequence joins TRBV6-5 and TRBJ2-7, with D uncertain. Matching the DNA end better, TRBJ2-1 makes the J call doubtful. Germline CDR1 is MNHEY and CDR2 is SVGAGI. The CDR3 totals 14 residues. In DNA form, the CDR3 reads TGTGCCAGCAGTTACCAGGACGGGTCCTACGAGCAGTTCTTC. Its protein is CASSYQDGSYEQFF.

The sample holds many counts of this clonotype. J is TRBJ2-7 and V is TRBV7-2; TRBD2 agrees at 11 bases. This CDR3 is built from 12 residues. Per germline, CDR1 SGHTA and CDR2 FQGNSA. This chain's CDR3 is CATGTSGTQQYF. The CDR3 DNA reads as TGTGCGACCGGGACTAGCGGAACGCAGCAGTACTTC.

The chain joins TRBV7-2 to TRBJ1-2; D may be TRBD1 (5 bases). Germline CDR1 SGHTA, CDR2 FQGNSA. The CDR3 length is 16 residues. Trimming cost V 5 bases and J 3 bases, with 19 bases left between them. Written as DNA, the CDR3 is TGTGCCAGCAGCGGGGGACCTTCTAGTCCCTACTATGGCTACACCTTC. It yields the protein CASSGGPSSPYYGYTF.

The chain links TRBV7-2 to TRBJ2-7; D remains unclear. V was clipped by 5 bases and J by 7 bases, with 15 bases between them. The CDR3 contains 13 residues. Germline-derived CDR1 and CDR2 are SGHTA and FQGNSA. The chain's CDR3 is CASSPGNYNEQYF. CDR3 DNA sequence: TGTGCCAGCAGCCCGGGTAATTACAATGAGCAGTACTTC.

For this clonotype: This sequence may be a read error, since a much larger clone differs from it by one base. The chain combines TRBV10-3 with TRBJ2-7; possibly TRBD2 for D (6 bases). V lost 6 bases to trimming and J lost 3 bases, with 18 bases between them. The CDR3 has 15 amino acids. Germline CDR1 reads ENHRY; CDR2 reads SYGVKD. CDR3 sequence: CAIRPWGEKLYEQYF. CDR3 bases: TGTGCCATCAGACCTTGGGGGGAAAAACTCTACGAGCAGTACTTC.

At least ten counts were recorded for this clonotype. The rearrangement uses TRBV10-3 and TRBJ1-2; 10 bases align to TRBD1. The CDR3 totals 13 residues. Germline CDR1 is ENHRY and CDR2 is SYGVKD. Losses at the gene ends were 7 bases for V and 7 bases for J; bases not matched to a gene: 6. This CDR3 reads CAITGDRGSGYTF. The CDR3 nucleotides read TGTGCCATCACCGGGGACAGGGGAAGTGGCTACACCTTC.

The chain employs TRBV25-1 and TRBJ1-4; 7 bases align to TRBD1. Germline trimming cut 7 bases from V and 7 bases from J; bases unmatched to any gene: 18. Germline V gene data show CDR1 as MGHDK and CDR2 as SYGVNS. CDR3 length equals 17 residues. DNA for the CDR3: TGTGCCAGCACGTTGACAGGGACCAGGGAGGAAGGTGAAAAACTGTTTTTT. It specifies CASTLTGTREEGEKLFF.

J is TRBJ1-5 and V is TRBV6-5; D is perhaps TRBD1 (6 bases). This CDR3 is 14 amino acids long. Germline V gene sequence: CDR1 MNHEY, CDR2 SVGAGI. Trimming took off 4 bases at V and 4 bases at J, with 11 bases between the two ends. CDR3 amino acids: CASSFRGLNQPQHF. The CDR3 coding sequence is TGTGCCAGCAGTTTCAGGGGTTTGAATCAGCCCCAGCATTTT.

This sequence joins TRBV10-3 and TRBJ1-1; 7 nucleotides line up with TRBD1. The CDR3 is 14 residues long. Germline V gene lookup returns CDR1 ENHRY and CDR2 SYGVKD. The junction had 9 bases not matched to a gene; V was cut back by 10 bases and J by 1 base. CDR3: CASKTTGENTEAFF. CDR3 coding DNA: TGTGCCAGCAAGACTACAGGGGAGAACACTGAAGCTTTCTTT.

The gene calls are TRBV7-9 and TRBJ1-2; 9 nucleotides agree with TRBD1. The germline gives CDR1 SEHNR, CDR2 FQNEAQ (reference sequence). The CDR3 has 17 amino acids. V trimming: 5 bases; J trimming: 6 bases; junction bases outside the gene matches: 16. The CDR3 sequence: CASSPVRAQGATDGYTF. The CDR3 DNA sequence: TGTGCCAGCAGCCCTGTCCGGGCACAGGGGGCGACCGATGGCTACACCTTC.

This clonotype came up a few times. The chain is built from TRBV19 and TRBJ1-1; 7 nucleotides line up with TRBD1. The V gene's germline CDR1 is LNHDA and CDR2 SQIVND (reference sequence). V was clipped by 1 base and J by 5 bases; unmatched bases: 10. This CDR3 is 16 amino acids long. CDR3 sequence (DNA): TGTGCCAGTAGTATAGGATTTGCGACAGGGAAAACTGAAGCTTTCTTT. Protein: CASSIGFATGKTEAFF.

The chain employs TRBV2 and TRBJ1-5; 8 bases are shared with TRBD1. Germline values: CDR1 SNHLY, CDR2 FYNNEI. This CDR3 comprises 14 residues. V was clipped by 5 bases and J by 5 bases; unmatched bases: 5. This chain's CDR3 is CASSQDRVHQPQHF. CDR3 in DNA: TGTGCCAGCAGTCAGGACAGGGTTCATCAGCCCCAGCATTTT.

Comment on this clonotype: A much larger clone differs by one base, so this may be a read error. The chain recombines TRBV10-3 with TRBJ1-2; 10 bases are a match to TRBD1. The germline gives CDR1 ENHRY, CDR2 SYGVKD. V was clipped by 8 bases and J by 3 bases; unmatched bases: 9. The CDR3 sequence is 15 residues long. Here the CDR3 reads CAIGQIGQGDYGYTF. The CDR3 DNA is TGTGCCATCGGCCAAATTGGACAGGGGGACTATGGCTACACCTTC.

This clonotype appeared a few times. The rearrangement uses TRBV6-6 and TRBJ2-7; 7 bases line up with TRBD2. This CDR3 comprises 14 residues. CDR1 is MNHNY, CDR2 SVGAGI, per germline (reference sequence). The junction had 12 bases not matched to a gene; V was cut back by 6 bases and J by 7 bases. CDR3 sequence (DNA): TGTGCCAGCAGCAACCCCGGGACTACCTTGGAGCAGTACTTC. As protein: CASSNPGTTLEQYF.

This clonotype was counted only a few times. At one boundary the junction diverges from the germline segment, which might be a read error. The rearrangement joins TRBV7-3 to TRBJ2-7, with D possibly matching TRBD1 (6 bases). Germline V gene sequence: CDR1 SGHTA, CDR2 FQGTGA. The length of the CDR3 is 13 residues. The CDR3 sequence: CASSLSRLDRGSF. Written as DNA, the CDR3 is TGTGCCAGCAGCTTAAGTAGACTCGATAGGGGGAGCTTC.

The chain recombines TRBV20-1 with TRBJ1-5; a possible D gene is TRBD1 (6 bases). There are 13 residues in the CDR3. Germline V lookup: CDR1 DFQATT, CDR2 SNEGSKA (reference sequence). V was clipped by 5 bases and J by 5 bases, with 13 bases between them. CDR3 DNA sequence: TGCAGTGCTGACTCGAGGGGGGATCAGCCCCAGCATTTT. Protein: CSADSRGDQPQHF.

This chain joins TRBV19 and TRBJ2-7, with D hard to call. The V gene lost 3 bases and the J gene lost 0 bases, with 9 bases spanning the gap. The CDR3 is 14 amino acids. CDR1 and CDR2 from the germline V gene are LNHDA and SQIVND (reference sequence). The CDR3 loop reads CASSIEGSSYEQYF. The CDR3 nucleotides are TGTGCCAGTAGTATCGAAGGCAGCTCCTACGAGCAGTACTTC.

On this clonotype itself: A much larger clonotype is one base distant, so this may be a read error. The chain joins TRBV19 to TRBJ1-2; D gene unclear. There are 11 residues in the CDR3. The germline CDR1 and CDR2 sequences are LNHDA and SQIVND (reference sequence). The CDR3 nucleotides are TGTGACACCTCTATCGCAGGTGGCTACACCTTC. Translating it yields CDTSIAGGYTF.

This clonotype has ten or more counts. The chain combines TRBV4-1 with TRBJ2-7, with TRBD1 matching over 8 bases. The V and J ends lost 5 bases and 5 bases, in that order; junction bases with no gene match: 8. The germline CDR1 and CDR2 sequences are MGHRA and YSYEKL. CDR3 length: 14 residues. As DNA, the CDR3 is TGCGCCAGCAGCACCCGACAGGGGTACGACGAGCAGTACTTC. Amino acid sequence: CASSTRQGYDEQYF.

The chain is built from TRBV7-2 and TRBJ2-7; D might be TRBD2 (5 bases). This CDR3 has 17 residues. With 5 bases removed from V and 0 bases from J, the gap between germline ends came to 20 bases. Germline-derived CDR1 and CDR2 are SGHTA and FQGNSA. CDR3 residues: CASSDYDLGFSSYEQYF. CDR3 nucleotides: TGTGCCAGCAGCGACTATGATCTGGGTTTTAGCTCCTACGAGCAGTACTTC.

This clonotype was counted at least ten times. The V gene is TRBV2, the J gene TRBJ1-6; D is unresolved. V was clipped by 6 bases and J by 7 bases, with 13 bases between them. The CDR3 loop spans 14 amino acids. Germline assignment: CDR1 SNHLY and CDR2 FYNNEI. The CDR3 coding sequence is TGTGCCAGCAGCCCGGGCAGATTAAATTCACCCCTCCACTTT. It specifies CASSPGRLNSPLHF.